This T cell receptor (beta chain) is from a study of blood T cell repertoires in COVID-19. Whole-study context: Whether acute or convalescent, the COVID-19 samples came from the United States, Italy and Spain. Nucleic acid was either cDNA or gDNA, and it came from T cells, B-cell-depleted T cells, or PBMCs.

The CDR3 length is 13 residues. Germline CDR1 is MNHEY and CDR2 is SMNVEV (reference sequence). V lost 6 bases, J lost 7 bases, and 7 bases stayed unmatched. Original analysis: The assay estimated nucleated cells by amplifying reference gene primers. TCRdb's copy holds only in-frame clones and misses some; the assay was immunoSEQ multiplex PCR. V and J calls and clone size are copied from that table; D and trimming were computed from the DNA. In the table there are about 150,000 clones, roughly 78% of which are singletons. This sequence originates from a human donor with acute or convalescent COVID-19. The donor label of this sample is uncertain. Sequenced sample: peripheral blood. V is TRBV27 and J is TRBJ1-2; 8 bases map to TRBD1. The CDR3 is CASSPTGVSGYTF. Written as DNA, the CDR3 is TGTGCCAGCAGCCCGACAGGGGTGAGTGGCTACACCTTC.